A single sample is the source of the 5 T cell receptor beta chains below, sequenced in a study of cytomegalovirus exposure and HLA in healthy donors. Both 60 Vbeta primers and 13 Jbeta primers went into the PCR. This table comes from immunoSEQ multiplex PCR, and its TCRdb copy is limited to in-frame clones, with some not included. The sample lists 95,000 to 120,000 clones, over 65% occurring once. Sequencing was performed on PBMCs. These receptors were collected from a woman in her twenties or thirties in good health and CMV-seropositive.

A remark on this clone: The junction departs from germline at one end; a sequencing error may be responsible. V and J are TRBV7-9 and TRBJ2-5, with D perhaps given as TRBD1 or TRBD2 (5 bases each). Germline CDR1 and CDR2: SEHNR and FQNEAQ (reference sequence). The CDR3 runs 12 residues. CDR3 region: CSSGRAQETQYF. CDR3 bases: TGTTCCAGCGGCAGGGCACAAGAGACCCAGTACTTC.

The rearrangement joins TRBV4-2 to TRBJ2-3, with 15 bases fitting TRBD2. V was clipped by 0 bases and J by 3 bases; unmatched bases: 10. Germline V gene sequence: CDR1 LGHNA, CDR2 YNFKEQ. The CDR3 totals 20 residues. CDR3 sequence (DNA): TGTGCCAGCAGCCAAGATTCGGGACTAGCGGGAGGCTTCGGGACAGATACGCAGTATTTT. Protein sequence: CASSQDSGLAGGFGTDTQYF.

A few counts support this clone. J is TRBJ2-7 and V is TRBV27; D is unclear. Germline lookup yields CDR1 MNHEY and CDR2 SMNVEV (reference sequence). The CDR3 covers 16 residues. Trimming cost V 3 bases and J 3 bases, with 18 bases left between them. The CDR3 loop reads CASSFSVGLVLYEQYF. CDR3 DNA sequence: TGTGCCAGCAGTTTTTCCGTTGGTCTAGTTCTCTACGAGCAGTACTTC.

The chain links TRBV2 to TRBJ2-2; a weak D match, TRBD2 (5 bases). Deletions cut 4 bases from V and 2 bases from J, with 8 bases between. This CDR3 has 14 amino acids. CDR1 is SNHLY and CDR2 is FYNNEI in the germline V gene. The CDR3 here is CASSVATNTGELFF. CDR3 in DNA: TGTGCCAGCAGTGTAGCGACAAACACCGGGGAGCTGTTTTTT.

CDR3 protein: CASNPGQDPYEQYF. Written as DNA, the CDR3 is TGCGCCAGCAACCCGGGACAGGACCCCTACGAGCAGTACTTC. The chain couples TRBV5-1 to TRBJ2-5; the match to TRBD1 covers 8 bases. Matching the DNA end better, TRBJ2-7 makes the J call doubtful. The V gene's germline CDR1 is SGHRS and CDR2 YFSETQ. This CDR3 contains 14 residues.